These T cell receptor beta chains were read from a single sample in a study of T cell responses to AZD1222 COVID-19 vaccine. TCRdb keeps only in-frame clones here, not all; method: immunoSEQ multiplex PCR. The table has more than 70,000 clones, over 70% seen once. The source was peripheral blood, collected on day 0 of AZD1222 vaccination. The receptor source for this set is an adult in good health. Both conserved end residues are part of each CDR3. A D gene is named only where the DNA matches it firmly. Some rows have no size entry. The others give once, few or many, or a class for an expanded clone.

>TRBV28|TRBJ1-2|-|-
TGTGCCAGCAGTTTACCCTGGGGGGTTTCCTATGGCTACACCTTC
CASSLPWGVSYGYTF
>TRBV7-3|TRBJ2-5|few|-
TGTGCCAGCAGCTCCTGGTCAGGGAGCCAAGAGACCCAGTACTTC
CASSSWSGSQETQYF
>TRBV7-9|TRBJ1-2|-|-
TGTGCCACAACCAGGGGAATGGACTATGGCTACACCTTC
CATTRGMDYGYTF
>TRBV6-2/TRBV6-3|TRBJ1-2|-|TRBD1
TGTGCCAGCAGTTACAGGTCGACAGGGTATGGCTACACCTTC
CASSYRSTGYGYTF
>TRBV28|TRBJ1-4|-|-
TGTGCCAGCAGTTTGGCGGGGCACGAGAATGAAAAACTGTTTTTT
CASSLAGHENEKLFF
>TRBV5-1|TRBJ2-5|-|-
TGCGCCAGCAGCCCGACCAGCGTTACAGAGACCCAGTACTTC
CASSPTSVTETQYF
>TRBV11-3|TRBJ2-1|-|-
TGTGCCAGCAGCCACCTTGCGACGCAGCAGTTCTTC
CASSHLATQQFF
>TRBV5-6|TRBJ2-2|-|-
TGTGCCAGCAGAGGGGCGAAACGGCCCCGCGCCACCGGGGAGCTGTTTTTT
CASRGAKRPRATGELFF
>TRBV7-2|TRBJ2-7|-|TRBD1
TGTGCCAGCAGCTTACCCCGGTCCTCGGACAGGGTATCCTACGAGCAGTACTTC
CASSLPRSSDRVSYEQYF
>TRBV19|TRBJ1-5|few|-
TGTGCTCATAGTCCCAGCTTGAATCAGCCCCAGCATTTT
CAHSPSLNQPQHF
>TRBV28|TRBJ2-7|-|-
TGTGCCAGCACCACCCGGGCCCCCTACGAGCAGTACTTC
CASTTRAPYEQYF
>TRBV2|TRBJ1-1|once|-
TGTGCCAGCACGCCGACCTGGCTCACTGAAGCTTTCTTT
CASTPTWLTEAFF
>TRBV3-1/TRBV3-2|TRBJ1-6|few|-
TGTGCCAGCAGCCAAGATCCGGCCCTAGCAGGGGCCCTCCACTTT
CASSQDPALAGALHF
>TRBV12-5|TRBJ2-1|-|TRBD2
TGTGCTAGTGGTTTGAGGGTAGCAGCGGGAGTCTACAATGAGCAGTTCTTC
CASGLRVAAGVYNEQFF
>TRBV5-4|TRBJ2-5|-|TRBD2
TGTGCCAGCAGCCGGTGGGGGGGAGAAGAGACCCAGTACTTC
CASSRWGGEETQYF
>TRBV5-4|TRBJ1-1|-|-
TGTGCCAGCAGCTCAGGGGACCTGAACACTGAAGCTTTCTTT
CASSSGDLNTEAFF
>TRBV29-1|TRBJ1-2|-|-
TGCAGCGTTGACCCTAACAGAGGGGGGAACTATGGCTACACCTTC
CSVDPNRGGNYGYTF
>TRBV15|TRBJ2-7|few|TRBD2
TGTGCCACCAGCAGAGATCCCGTAGCGGGATCCTACGAGCAGTACTTC
CATSRDPVAGSYEQYF
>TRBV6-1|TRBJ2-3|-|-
TGTGCCAGCAGTGAGGGGGTTACGCAGTATTTT
CASSEGVTQYF
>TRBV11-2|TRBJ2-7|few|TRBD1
TGTGCCAGCAGCTTAGGGCAGGGGGTCTACGAGCAGTACTTC
CASSLGQGVYEQYF
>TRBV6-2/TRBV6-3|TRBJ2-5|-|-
TGTGCCAGCAGTTACTCCCAAGAGACCCAGTACTTC
CASSYSQETQYF
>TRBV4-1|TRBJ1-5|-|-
TGCGCCAGCAGCCAAGTTCCGGGCTACGCACCTTATAGCAATCAGCCCCAGCATTTT
CASSQVPGYAPYSNQPQHF
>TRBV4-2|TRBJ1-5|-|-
TGTGCCAGCAGCCAAGATATTATCGGTGGCAATCAGCCCCAGCATTTT
CASSQDIIGGNQPQHF
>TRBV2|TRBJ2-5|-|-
TGTGCCAGCAGTTTCCAAGAGACCCAGTACTTC
CASSFQETQYF
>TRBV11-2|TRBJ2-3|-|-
TGTGCCAGTGCAAAAGGGATCAGGGAATACACAGATACGCAGTATTTT
CASAKGIREYTDTQYF